This is a list of T cell receptor beta chains from one sample in a study of CD8 T cells in Susac syndrome. TCRdb recomputed calls from the immunoSEQ multiplex PCR reads with MiXCR, one row per CDR3 protein. The sample holds about 150,000 distinct CDR3 sequences, about 94% seen once. Sample: CD4+ T cells from PBMCs. The receptors stem from a human donor with Susac syndrome. Each CDR3 is given with its conserved first and last residue. A D gene is named only where the DNA matches it firmly. Size tells how often a clone was seen (once, few, many) or the class of an expanded clone, and some rows leave it out.

abundance	d_gene	j_gene	v_gene	CDR3aa	CDR3nt
-	-	TRBJ2-5	TRBV12-3/TRBV12-4	CASSRTEGETQYF	TGTGCCAGCAGCCGGACGGAGGGAGAGACCCAGTACTTC
-	-	TRBJ1-6	TRBV3-1	CASSRGELALNSPLHF	TGTGCCAGCAGCCGGGGTGAATTGGCTCTGAATTCACCCCTCCACTTT
once	-	TRBJ2-5	TRBV27	CASSIGGIQETQYF	TGTGCCAGCTCCATAGGGGGGATACAAGAGACCCAGTACTTC
-	-	TRBJ2-2	TRBV29-1	CSAGSGGELFF	TGCAGCGCCGGATCCGGCGGGGAGCTGTTTTTT
-	-	TRBJ2-2	TRBV5-1	CASSLSAGAGTGELFF	TGCGCCAGCAGCTTGTCGGCCGGGGCAGGCACCGGGGAGCTGTTTTTT
-	TRBD1	TRBJ1-2	TRBV18	CASSPLGTGGHYGYTF	TGTGCCAGCTCACCACTCGGGACAGGGGGCCACTATGGCTACACCTTC
-	-	TRBJ1-5	TRBV15	CATSRSSGNNQPQHF	TGTGCCACCAGCAGATCCTCGGGGAACAATCAGCCCCAGCATTTT
-	-	TRBJ2-7	TRBV20-1	CSARAPDNEQYF	TGCAGTGCTAGAGCACCGGACAACGAGCAGTACTTC
-	-	TRBJ1-1	TRBV2	CASTKGTRGGTEAFF	TGTGCCAGCACCAAAGGGACCCGAGGTGGCACTGAAGCTTTCTTT
-	-	TRBJ2-6	TRBV5-4	CASSLAGQLSGANVLTF	TGTGCCAGCAGCTTGGCCGGACAGCTCTCTGGGGCCAACGTCCTGACTTTC
-	TRBD1	TRBJ2-3	TRBV5-1	CASSKRTGELTDTQYF	TGCGCCAGCAGCAAACGGACAGGGGAGTTAACAGATACGCAGTATTTT
-	-	TRBJ2-7	TRBV13	CATQVWGVSSYEQYF	TGTGCAACCCAAGTTTGGGGTGTGAGCTCCTACGAGCAGTACTTC
-	-	TRBJ1-2	TRBV6-5	CASSYSGGTTYGYTF	TGTGCCAGCAGTTACTCGGGTGGGACTACTTATGGCTACACCTTC
-	TRBD1	TRBJ2-7	TRBV7-8	CASSQTAIDRESYEQYF	TGTGCCAGCAGCCAGACAGCGATAGACAGGGAATCCTACGAGCAGTACTTC
-	-	TRBJ2-1	TRBV7-9	CASSLGGQHLNEQFF	TGTGCCAGCAGCTTAGGGGGACAACACCTTAATGAGCAGTTCTTC
-	-	TRBJ2-1	TRBV29-1	CSVALGAAIEQFF	TGCAGCGTTGCCCTCGGGGCCGCTATTGAGCAGTTCTTC
-	-	TRBJ2-5	TRBV11-3	CASSLVAGETQYF	TGTGCCAGCAGCTTAGTGGCTGGGGAGACCCAGTACTTC
-	-	TRBJ1-1	TRBV24-1	CATSGGPSNTEAFF	TGTGCCACCAGTGGTGGACCTTCGAACACTGAAGCTTTCTTT
-	-	TRBJ2-7	TRBV7-2	CASSLWAGPSSYEQYF	TGTGCCAGCAGCTTATGGGCGGGCCCGAGCTCCTACGAGCAGTACTTC
-	TRBD1	TRBJ1-1	TRBV20-1	CSARSWTGGTEAFF	TGCAGTGCTAGATCCTGGACAGGGGGCACTGAAGCTTTCTTT
-	TRBD2	TRBJ2-5	TRBV4-1	CASSLRGLAGEETQYF	TGCGCCAGCAGCCTCCGGGGACTAGCGGGAGAAGAGACCCAGTACTTC
-	-	TRBJ1-3	TRBV7-9	CASTPGSSGNTIYF	TGTGCCAGCACCCCGGGGAGCTCTGGAAACACCATATATTTT
-	TRBD1	TRBJ2-7	TRBV25-1	CASSDSGTGFYEQYF	TGTGCCAGCAGTGATTCCGGGACAGGGTTCTACGAGCAGTACTTC
-	TRBD1	TRBJ1-3	TRBV28	CASRPLTGSGNTIYF	TGTGCCAGCAGACCACTGACAGGGTCTGGAAACACCATATATTTT
-	-	TRBJ1-1	TRBV3-1	CASRSTQGAFF	TGTGCCAGCAGGTCCACTCAGGGAGCTTTCTTT
-	TRBD1	TRBJ2-2	TRBV20-1	CSAPDRSLTGELFF	TGCAGTGCCCCGGACAGGAGCCTCACCGGGGAGCTGTTTTTT
-	-	TRBJ2-1	TRBV5-1	CASSLQGSSYNEQFF	TGCGCCAGCAGCTTGCAGGGGAGCTCCTACAATGAGCAGTTCTTC
-	-	TRBJ2-7	TRBV6-5	CASSLQIGSYEQYF	TGTGCCAGCAGCTTACAGATCGGATCCTACGAGCAGTACTTC
once	-	TRBJ1-2	TRBV27	CASSPSGRVHGYTF	TGTGCCAGCAGTCCCAGTGGCAGGGTCCATGGCTACACCTTC
-	-	TRBJ1-2	TRBV18	CASSPTPGANYGYTF	TGTGCCAGCTCACCCACCCCCGGGGCTAACTATGGCTACACCTTC
-	-	TRBJ2-6	TRBV9	CASSVGFSGANVLTF	TGTGCCAGCAGCGTAGGATTCTCTGGGGCCAACGTCCTGACTTTC
-	-	TRBJ2-5	TRBV20-1	CSADLAASRETQYF	TGCAGTGCTGACTTAGCGGCCTCCAGGGAGACCCAGTACTTC
-	-	TRBJ2-7	TRBV28	CASILRGSNEQYF	TGTGCCAGCATCCTGAGGGGGTCCAACGAGCAGTACTTC
once	-	TRBJ2-5	TRBV5-1	CASSQARNQETQYF	TGCGCCAGCAGCCAAGCTAGAAACCAAGAGACCCAGTACTTC
-	-	TRBJ1-5	TRBV4-1	CASSRGTEVWQPQHF	TGCGCCAGCAGCCGCGGGACTGAGGTGTGGCAGCCCCAGCATTTT
-	TRBD1	TRBJ2-5	TRBV12-3/TRBV12-4	CASSLETGKWETQYF	TGTGCCAGCAGTTTAGAGACAGGGAAATGGGAGACCCAGTACTTC
-	-	TRBJ1-1	TRBV27	CASSLAGRDTEAFF	TGTGCCAGCAGTTTGGCGGGTCGGGACACTGAAGCTTTCTTT
-	TRBD1	TRBJ1-5	TRBV28	CASRWDRGRVQPQHF	TGTGCCAGCAGATGGGACAGGGGGCGCGTTCAGCCCCAGCATTTT
-	TRBD1	TRBJ2-5	TRBV4-1	CASSHADRDQETQYF	TGCGCCAGCAGCCACGCGGACAGGGACCAAGAGACCCAGTACTTC
-	TRBD2	TRBJ2-3	TRBV28	CAIQRGFTDTQYF	TGTGCCATCCAGCGGGGATTCACAGATACGCAGTATTTT
-	-	TRBJ1-2	TRBV25-1	CASSQGYGYTF	TGTGCCAGCAGTCAGGGCTATGGCTACACCTTC
-	-	TRBJ2-7	TRBV18	CASSPAAGTQYEQYF	TGTGCCAGCTCACCCGCAGCCGGGACTCAGTACGAGCAGTACTTC
-	-	TRBJ1-2	TRBV12-3/TRBV12-4	CASSLTDSYGYTF	TGTGCCAGCAGCCTGACTGACAGCTATGGCTACACCTTC
-	TRBD1	TRBJ2-5	TRBV4-2	CASSQFSGTDETQYF	TGTGCCAGCAGCCAATTTTCCGGGACAGATGAGACCCAGTACTTC
-	TRBD1	TRBJ1-5	TRBV20-1	CSAGGQGANQPQHF	TGCAGTGCTGGTGGACAGGGGGCCAATCAGCCCCAGCATTTT
-	-	TRBJ2-7	TRBV14	CASSHRPGRHEQYF	TGTGCCAGCAGCCACAGACCTGGACGGCACGAGCAGTACTTC
-	-	TRBJ2-1	TRBV11-2	CASSLGRSGLQFF	TGTGCCAGCAGCTTAGGGAGGTCAGGACTGCAGTTCTTC
-	-	TRBJ2-3	TRBV2	CASKQEADTQYF	TGTGCCAGCAAACAGGAGGCAGATACGCAGTATTTT
-	TRBD1	TRBJ1-1	TRBV5-1	CASSGDSLMNTEAFF	TGCGCCAGCAGCGGGGACAGCCTCATGAACACTGAAGCTTTCTTT
-	-	TRBJ2-1	TRBV2	CATYEGNSYNEQFF	TGTGCCACCTACGAGGGGAACTCCTACAATGAGCAGTTCTTC
-	-	TRBJ1-5	TRBV19	CASSGVGTGNQPQHF	TGTGCCAGTAGTGGCGTAGGGACGGGCAATCAGCCCCAGCATTTT
-	TRBD2	TRBJ2-1	TRBV4-1	CASSQEGLAGGRQFF	TGCGCCAGCAGCCAAGAAGGGCTAGCGGGGGGGCGGCAGTTCTTC
-	TRBD2	TRBJ2-7	TRBV18	CASSPTSGSLPEQYF	TGTGCCAGCTCACCGACTAGCGGGAGCCTCCCAGAGCAGTACTTC